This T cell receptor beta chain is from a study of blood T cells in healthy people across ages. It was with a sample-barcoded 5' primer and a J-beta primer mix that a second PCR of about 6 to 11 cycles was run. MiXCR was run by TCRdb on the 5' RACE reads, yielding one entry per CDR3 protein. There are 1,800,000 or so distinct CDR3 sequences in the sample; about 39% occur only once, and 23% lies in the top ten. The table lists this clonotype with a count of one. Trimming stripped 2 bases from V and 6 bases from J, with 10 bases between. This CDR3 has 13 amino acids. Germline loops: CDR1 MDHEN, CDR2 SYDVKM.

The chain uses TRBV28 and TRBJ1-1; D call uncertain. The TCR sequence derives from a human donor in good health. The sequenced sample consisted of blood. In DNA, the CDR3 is TGTGCCAGCAGTTTACTCAGTCAGCCTGAAGCTTTCTTT. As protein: CASSLLSQPEAFF.